This T cell receptor (beta chain) stems from a study of graft-versus-host responses after intestinal transplantation. Study in general: Transplant types were multivisceral, liver-intestinal, or isolated intestinal.

As concerns this clone: As yet, its antigen is unknown.

Clones were read by immunoSEQ multiplex PCR, and TCRdb kept only the in-frame ones, dropping some. The sample consists of about 50,000 clones, over 90% of them appearing once. The CDR3 has 14 amino acids. V lost 4 bases to trimming and J lost 3 bases; unmatched junction nucleotides: 2. The V gene's germline CDR1 is SGDLS and CDR2 YYNGEE. This receptor was identified in a human donor who was the organ donor for an intestinal transplant. The material was unstimulated CD4+ T cells sorted from spleen or lymph node cells, obtained before transplant. This chain connects TRBV9 to TRBJ2-1; TRBD2 matches 9 bases. The chain's CDR3 is CASSLSGSYNEQFF. The CDR3, as DNA: TGTGCCAGCAGCCTTAGCGGGAGCTACAATGAGCAGTTCTTC.